This T cell receptor (beta chain) was documented in a study of cytomegalovirus exposure and HLA in healthy donors. This CDR3 region has 16 residues. Germline V lookup: CDR1 SGHNT, CDR2 YYREEE (reference sequence). Trimming pared 4 bases from V and 7 bases from J, leaving 24 bases between. As for this clone: Its antigen is not known.

With 60 Vbeta and 13 Jbeta primers, the PCR was carried out. Sequenced by immunoSEQ multiplex PCR; TCRdb stores in-frame clones only, minus some. The sample has about 150,000 clones; 55% to 80% are singletons. Findings and limits, study-wide: Prior analysis indicated that the majority of TCR beta V segments exhibited productivity approximately 87% or approximately 30% of the time. Most subjects had HLA-A and HLA-B alleles reportedly predicted accurately by TCR beta sequences. Most likely, a cluster of highly shared sequence variants arose as a sequencing artifact.

The clonotype comes from a woman aged 55 to 70 in good health and CMV-seropositive. This chain joins TRBV5-4 and TRBJ2-7, with a tentative D call TRBD2 (7 bases). What was sequenced was PBMCs. For the CDR3, the DNA is TGTGCCAGCAGCCTGGCAAGGGGGGGGGCGAGCAGGGAGCAGTACTTC. Translation: CASSLARGGASREQYF.